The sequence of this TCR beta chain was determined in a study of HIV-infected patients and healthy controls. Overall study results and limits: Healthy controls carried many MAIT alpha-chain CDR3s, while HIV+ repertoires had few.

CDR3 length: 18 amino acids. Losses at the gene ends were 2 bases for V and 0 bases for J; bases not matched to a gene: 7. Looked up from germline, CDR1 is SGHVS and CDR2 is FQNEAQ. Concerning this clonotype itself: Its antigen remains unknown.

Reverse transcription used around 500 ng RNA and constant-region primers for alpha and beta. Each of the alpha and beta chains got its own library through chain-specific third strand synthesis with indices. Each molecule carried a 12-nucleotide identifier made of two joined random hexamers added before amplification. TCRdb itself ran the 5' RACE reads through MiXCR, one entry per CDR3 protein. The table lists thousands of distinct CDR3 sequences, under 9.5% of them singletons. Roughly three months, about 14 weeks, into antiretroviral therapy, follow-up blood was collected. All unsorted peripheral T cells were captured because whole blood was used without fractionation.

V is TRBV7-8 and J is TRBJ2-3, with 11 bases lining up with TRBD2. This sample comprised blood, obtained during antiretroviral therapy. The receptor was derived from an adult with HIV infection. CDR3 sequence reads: CASSLPASGGPSTDTQYF. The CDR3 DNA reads TGTGCCAGCAGCTTACCGGCTAGCGGGGGGCCTAGCACAGATACGCAGTATTTT. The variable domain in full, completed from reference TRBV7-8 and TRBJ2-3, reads GAGVSQSPRYKVAKRGQDVALRCDPISGHVSLFWYQQALGQGPEFLTYFQNEAQLDKSGLPSDRFFAERPEGSVSTLKIQRTQQEDSAVYLCASSLPASGGPSTDTQYFGPGTRLTVL.